The 3 T cell receptor beta chains presented below share a single source sample, sequenced in a study of spatial heterogeneity in lung cancer. Findings and caveats of the study: Tracking of tumor mutation counts was seen in expanded intratumoral alpha and beta TCR counts.

Indicated time point: sample taken at primary tumor resection. For these receptors, no antigen is known. TCRdb itself ran the 5' RACE reads through MiXCR, one entry per CDR3 protein. Altogether approximately 5,000 distinct CDR3 sequences are present, just under 30% being singletons, with the ten largest covering about 28%. The sample here was lung tumor tissue, taken at surgery. The receptors here all came from a female donor with early-stage non-small cell lung cancer.

This clonotype is medium-sized in the sample. The chain joins TRBV5-1 to TRBJ2-5, with 7 bases matching TRBD1. Per the germline V gene, CDR1 is SGHRS and CDR2 is YFSETQ. CDR3 length: 15 amino acids. J was trimmed by 0 bases and V by 5 bases; bases with no gene match: 7. CDR3 nucleotide sequence: TGCGCCAGCAGTACGGGACAGTCTGACCAAGAGACCCAGTACTTC. It specifies CASSTGQSDQETQYF.

Written as DNA, the CDR3 is TGTGCCAGCAGCTTAACTAGCGGGGGCAGATCGAACACCGGGGAGCTGTTTTTT. Its protein product is CASSLTSGGRSNTGELFF. The chain joins TRBV7-9 to TRBJ2-2; 11 bases map to TRBD2. The CDR3 consists of 18 residues. Trimming took 2 bases from V and 0 from J; bases not matched to a gene: 5. Germline V gene data show CDR1 as SEHNR and CDR2 as FQNEAQ (reference sequence). The full variable domain, rest sourced from reference TRBV7-9 and TRBJ2-2, is DTGVSQNPRHKITKRGQNVTFRCDPISEHNRLYWYRQTLGQGPEFLTYFQNEAQLEKSRLLSDRFSAERPKGSFSTLEIQRTEQGDSAMYLCASSLTSGGRSNTGELFFGEGSRLTVL.

This clonotype is labeled large. This chain connects TRBV6-2 or TRBV6-3 to TRBJ2-6; no clear D. Germline lookup yields CDR1 MNHEY and CDR2 SVGEGT. The CDR3 is made up of 16 amino acids. V was pared by 4 bases and J by 2 bases, with 12 bases between. This CDR3 is CASSSGLQPGANVLTF. CDR3 DNA: TGTGCCAGCAGTTCGGGCCTCCAACCTGGGGCCAACGTCCTGACTTTC.